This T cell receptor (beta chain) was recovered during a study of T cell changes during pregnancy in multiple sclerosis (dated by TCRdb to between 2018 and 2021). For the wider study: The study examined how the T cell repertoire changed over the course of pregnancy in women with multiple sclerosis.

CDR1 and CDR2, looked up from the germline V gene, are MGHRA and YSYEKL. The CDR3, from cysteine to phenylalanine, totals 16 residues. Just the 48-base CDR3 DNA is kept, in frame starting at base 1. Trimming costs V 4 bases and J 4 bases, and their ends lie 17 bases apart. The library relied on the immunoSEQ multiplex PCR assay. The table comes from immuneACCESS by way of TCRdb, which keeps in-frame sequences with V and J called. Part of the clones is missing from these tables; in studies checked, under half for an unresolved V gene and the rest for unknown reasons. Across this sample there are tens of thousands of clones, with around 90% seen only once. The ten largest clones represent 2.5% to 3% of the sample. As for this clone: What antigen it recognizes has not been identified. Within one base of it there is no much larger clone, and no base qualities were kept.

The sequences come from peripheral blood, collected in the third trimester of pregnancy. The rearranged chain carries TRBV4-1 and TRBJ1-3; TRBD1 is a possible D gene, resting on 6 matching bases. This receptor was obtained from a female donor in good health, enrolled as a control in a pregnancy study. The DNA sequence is TGCGCCAGCAGCCGAGCGGGGGCCCAAGTAGGAAACACCATATATTTT. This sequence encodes CASSRAGAQVGNTIYF.